This TCR beta chain is from a study of T cells in Graves' hyperthyroidism and ophthalmopathy. Amplified TCR beta CDR3 regions came from RNA transcripts. The TCR CDR3 was amplified in a first-round RT-PCR using the HTBI primer set. TCRdb recomputed calls from the multiplex PCR reads with MiXCR, one row per CDR3 protein. Here the sample spans 600,000 to 850,000 distinct CDR3 sequences, around 20% being singletons. Trimming cost V 8 bases and J 5 bases; bases outside gene matches: 8. Germline V CDR1 and CDR2: MNHNS, SASEGT. This CDR3 spans 13 amino acids. The chain has TRBV6-1 and TRBJ2-7, with TRBD1 matching over 8 bases. The sequenced sample consisted of blood. The receptor's source is a woman aged 50 to 60 with Graves' hyperthyroidism that later progressed to Graves' ophthalmopathy. Written as DNA, the CDR3 is TGTGCCAGCCCTAAGGACAGGGACAACGAGCAGTACTTC. Translated: CASPKDRDNEQYF.